A selection of T cell receptor beta chains follows, all from one sample in a study of cytomegalovirus exposure and HLA in healthy donors. Sequencing was performed with immunoSEQ multiplex PCR; in TCRdb, only in-frame clones are kept and a portion is missing. Of some 100,000 clones listed, 70% to 80% were seen once; the top ten hold roughly 12%. Material for sequencing was PBMCs. The origin of the receptors is a woman aged 40 to 49 in good health and CMV-seropositive. Both conserved end residues are part of each CDR3. The D gene is left open where the match is weak. Size is stated for part of the rows, as once, few or many counts, or as a class when the clone is expanded.

clone_size	v_call	d_call	j_call	cdr3_nt	cdr3_aa
.	TRBV30	.	TRBJ1-2	TGTGCCTGGCGTGGGGCAGGGTTGGCCTATGGCTACACCTTC	CAWRGAGLAYGYTF
.	TRBV30	.	TRBJ2-1	TGTGCCTGGAGTTCAGGGTTCTACAATGAGCAGTTCTTC	CAWSSGFYNEQFF
.	TRBV11-2	TRBD1	TRBJ1-4	TGTGCCAGCAGCGCCTCCGGGACAGGGGCTGGGGGACTGTTTTTT	CASSASGTGAGGLFF
.	TRBV20-1	.	TRBJ2-5	TGCAGTCCCAGGGAATCTGAGACCCAGTACTTC	CSPRESETQYF
.	TRBV5-8	.	TRBJ1-5	TGTGCCAGCAGCTTGAAGAGGATTAGCAATCAGCCCCAGCATTTT	CASSLKRISNQPQHF
.	TRBV7-9	TRBD1	TRBJ1-2	TGTGCCAGCAGCCCCGCCAAGGGACAGGGAGACTATGGCTACACCTTC	CASSPAKGQGDYGYTF
.	TRBV27	.	TRBJ2-5	TGTGCCAGCAGTTTTGGCGGGGCTGGGGAGACCCAGTACTTC	CASSFGGAGETQYF
.	TRBV6-1	TRBD2	TRBJ2-7	TGTGCCAGCAGTGACCCTGGGGATAGCGGGGGGCGCTACGAGCAGTACTTC	CASSDPGDSGGRYEQYF
.	TRBV2	.	TRBJ2-7	TGTGCCAGCACTAAGGCGGGGCCTTACGAGCAGTACTTC	CASTKAGPYEQYF
.	TRBV9	.	TRBJ1-1	TGTGCCAGCAGCTCCTCGGGGAGAGGGAACACTGAAGCTTTCTTT	CASSSSGRGNTEAFF
few	TRBV4-1	TRBD1	TRBJ1-3	TGCGCCAGCAGCCAGGACCAGGGGGCTGGAAACACCATATATTTT	CASSQDQGAGNTIYF
.	TRBV7-2	.	TRBJ2-7	TGTGCCAGCAGCTTAGTTCGACCCGCCCGACGGGACGAGCAGTACTTC	CASSLVRPARRDEQYF
.	TRBV5-4	TRBD1	TRBJ2-2	TGTGCCAGCAGCTTACCGGAGACAGGGTATGCCGGGGAGCTGTTTTTT	CASSLPETGYAGELFF
.	TRBV7-9	.	TRBJ2-7	TGTGCCAGCAGCTCCTACACAGGGTCCCTTACCTATCTCTACGAGCAGTACTTC	CASSSYTGSLTYLYEQYF
.	TRBV27	TRBD2	TRBJ2-7	TGTGCCAGCAGTTTAGTTTCTAGCGGTGCCTACGAGCAGTACTTC	CASSLVSSGAYEQYF
.	TRBV7-9	TRBD2	TRBJ2-3	TGTGCCAGCAGCCCCGGACTAGCGGGGTCGGGGGATACGCAGTATTTT	CASSPGLAGSGDTQYF
.	TRBV6-1	TRBD1	TRBJ2-2	TGTGCCAGCAGTTCAGGGGGTACCGGGGAGCTGTTTTTT	CASSSGGTGELFF
once	TRBV2	TRBD1	TRBJ1-2	TGTGCCAGCATTTGGGGACAGGGAAGATATGGCTACACCTTC	CASIWGQGRYGYTF
few	TRBV18	TRBD1	TRBJ2-5	TGTGCCAGCTCAGCAGGGACAGGGGAGCAGACCCAGTACTTC	CASSAGTGEQTQYF
.	TRBV19	TRBD1	TRBJ1-6	TGTGCCAGCCGTACCCAAAGGACAGGGTCTTGGAATTCACCCCTCCACTTT	CASRTQRTGSWNSPLHF
.	TRBV5-4	TRBD2	TRBJ2-3	TGTGCCAGCAGCTTCTGGCGGGGGACCTCCACAGATACGCAGTATTTT	CASSFWRGTSTDTQYF
.	TRBV2	.	TRBJ2-7	TGTGCCAGCGACCGGACTCGGTACTACGAGCAGTACTTC	CASDRTRYYEQYF
.	TRBV7-9	TRBD1	TRBJ1-1	TGTGCCAGCAGCGTGGCCGGGACAGGAGAAGCTTTCTTT	CASSVAGTGEAFF
.	TRBV7-8	TRBD1	TRBJ1-1	TGTGCCAGCAGCTTAGTCTTAGGGACAGTTGAAGCTTTCTTT	CASSLVLGTVEAFF
.	TRBV6-6	TRBD2	TRBJ2-5	TGTGCCAGCAGTTTAGCGGGGGGGCCTATGACCCAGTACTTC	CASSLAGGPMTQYF
.	TRBV20-1	.	TRBJ1-1	TGCAGTGCTATTCGGGGGGCTGAAGCTTTCTTT	CSAIRGAEAFF
.	TRBV25-1	.	TRBJ1-5	TGTGCCAGCAGACCGGGGGGCGGGACCGGCGGCAATCAGCCCCAGCATTTT	CASRPGGGTGGNQPQHF
.	TRBV18	.	TRBJ1-4	TGTGCCAGCAACAGGGAACGCGATGGAGAACTGTTTTTT	CASNRERDGELFF
.	TRBV6-4	.	TRBJ2-3	TGTGCCAGCAGCGGGGGGCCCACAGATACGCAGTATTTT	CASSGGPTDTQYF
.	TRBV30	.	TRBJ1-2	TGTGCCGGGTCAGCGAACTATGGCTACACCTTC	CAGSANYGYTF
.	TRBV6-5	.	TRBJ1-5	TGTGCCAGCAGTTACTCGAGTGATCAGCCCCAGCATTTT	CASSYSSDQPQHF
.	TRBV5-1	TRBD1	TRBJ2-3	TGCGCCAGCAGGGTGGGACAGAACACAGATACGCAGTATTTT	CASRVGQNTDTQYF